This T cell receptor (beta chain) was sequenced for a study of cytomegalovirus exposure and HLA in healthy donors. At the level of the study: Around 80 million unique TCR sequences came from HLA-typed donors in an early release.

A word on this clone: A junction end diverges from the germline sequence, so it may reflect a read error.

CDR1 and CDR2 (germline): SEHNR, FQNEAQ (reference sequence). The length of the CDR3 is 12 residues. Use of 60 Vbeta and 13 Jbeta primers characterized the PCR. Sequenced by immunoSEQ multiplex PCR; TCRdb stores in-frame clones only, minus some. The table records under 150,000 clones, 80% to 90% of them present only once. Sequencing input: PBMCs. The chain employs TRBV7-9 and TRBJ1-2; no clear D. This sequence was found in a woman in her forties in good health and CMV-seropositive. The CDR3 region is CSSSSTGDGYTF. The CDR3 DNA reads as TGTTCCAGCAGCTCAACGGGTGACGGCTACACCTTC.